This T cell receptor beta chain was documented in a study of T cells after yellow fever vaccination. As concerns this clonotype: Its antigen is currently unknown.

Overall study findings and caveats: Researchers report a weaker secondary response that nonetheless peaked faster, day 5 versus 15. FACS-sorted repertoires could harbor abundant contaminating bulk-population clonotypes.

By 5'RACE template switching, TCR cDNA was produced, with a universal primer site and UMIs added in the process. TCRdb redid the calling of the 5' RACE reads with MiXCR, one entry per CDR3 protein. The table lists some 400,000 distinct CDR3 sequences, 18% of them singletons. The length of the CDR3 is 13 residues. V lost 5 bases and J 6 bases, leaving 10 bases between the germline ends. Germline CDR1 is MGHRA and CDR2 is YSYEKL. Specimen: PBMCs, collected before the yellow fever booster vaccination. The chain has TRBV4-1 and TRBJ1-4; D is uncertain. This receptor was obtained from a man in his late teens or twenties who received the YFV17D yellow fever vaccine. The CDR3 region is CASSAYQDEKLFF. For the CDR3, the DNA is TGCGCCAGCAGCGCTTATCAGGATGAAAAACTGTTTTTT.